This TCR beta chain was recovered during a study of blood T cell repertoires in COVID-19. Germline CDR1 and CDR2: KGHSH and LQKENI. The CDR3 has 12 residues. V lost 6 bases to trimming and J lost 12 bases, with 15 bases between them. Generated by immunoSEQ multiplex PCR, the TCRdb table keeps only in-frame clones and is missing some. The table shows roughly 180,000 clones, with about nine tenths occurring only once. The sample was peripheral blood. The chain is built from TRBV18 and TRBJ2-1, with TRBD2 as a possible D gene (6 bases). The TCR sequence derives from a man between 65 and 79 years old with active or convalescent COVID-19. CDR3 loop: CASSTVRELQFF. Written as DNA, the CDR3 is TGTGCCAGCTCGACAGTCCGGGAGTTGCAGTTCTTC. Looking up the rest from reference TRBV18 and TRBJ2-1 gives the full variable domain: NAGVMQNPRHLVRRRGQEARLRCSPMKGHSHVYWYRQLPEEGLKFMVYLQKENIIDESGMPKERFSAEFPKEGPSILRIQQVVRGDSAAYFCASSTVRELQFFGPGTRLTVL.